This paragraph covers one TCR beta chain sequence. The antigen remains undetermined. Autoimmune disease history or systemic immunosuppression was exclusionary. Some clones are missing from TCRdb's copy, which holds only in-frame ones; the method was immunoSEQ multiplex PCR. The sample gives tens of thousands of clones, roughly nine tenths of which show up once; approximately 25% is in the top ten. These data come from a study of OX40 agonist ivuxolimab in advanced cancers. Study-wide background: The dose-escalation cohort was over 65% male, with a mean age of about 56 years, ranging roughly 23 to 90. Findings and caveats of the study: CD8+ T cells averaged more expanded clones than CD4+.

Looked up from germline, CDR1 is SEHNR and CDR2 is FQNEAQ (reference sequence). The CDR3 is 15 amino acids. V lost 3 bases to trimming and J lost 2 bases; unmatched junction nucleotides: 0. The chain has TRBV7-9 and TRBJ2-1; 11 nucleotides align to TRBD2. This specimen was CD4+ or CD8+ T cells sorted from blood, taken in a trial of the OX40 agonist ivuxolimab. The clonotype comes from an adult with an advanced solid tumor such as melanoma, head and neck, liver or kidney cancer. CDR3 coding DNA: TGTGCCAGCAGCTTTAGCGGGGGGGCCTACAATGAGCAGTTCTTC. Translated, it gives CASSFSGGAYNEQFF.